This TCR beta chain was sequenced in a study of OX40 agonist ivuxolimab in advanced cancers. TCRdb's copy holds only in-frame clones and misses some; the assay was immunoSEQ multiplex PCR. Of under 50,000 clones in the sample, approximately 86% were seen once. The V gene's germline CDR1 is SQVTM and CDR2 ANQGSEA. This CDR3 has 16 amino acids. After removal of 6 bases from V and 0 bases from J, the junction contained 13 bases not matched to a gene. The material was CD4+ or CD8+ T cells sorted from blood, obtained in a trial of the OX40 agonist ivuxolimab. This TCR came from an adult with an advanced solid tumor such as melanoma, head and neck, liver or kidney cancer. The rearrangement joins TRBV29-1 to TRBJ2-7; TRBD1 aligns across 8 bases. In DNA, the CDR3 is TGCAGCGTGGATATTGGACAGGGTAAAGGCTCCTACGAGCAGTACTTC. Amino acids: CSVDIGQGKGSYEQYF.